This T cell receptor (beta chain) comes out of a study of T cells in Graves' hyperthyroidism and ophthalmopathy. This clonotype was seen ten or more times. No antigen is known for it. Findings of the study overall: The model predicted ophthalmopathy a median around six months before onset. Most clonotypes expanded in the thyroid (above 0.001) were also present in blood.

Germline V lookup: CDR1 SGHRS, CDR2 YFSETQ. Trimming removed 4 bases from V and 6 bases from J, with 16 bases in between. The CDR3 has 15 amino acids. Template material for amplifying TCR beta CDR3 regions consisted of RNA transcripts. The TCR CDR3 first-round RT-PCR relied on the HTBI primer set. TCRdb used MiXCR to reprocess the multiplex PCR reads, holding one entry per CDR3 protein. The table shows hundreds of thousands of distinct CDR3 sequences, with approximately 15% occurring only once. Input material: blood. The chain recombines TRBV5-1 with TRBJ2-2; no reliable D call. This receptor was obtained from a woman between 40 and 55 years old with Graves' ophthalmopathy. CDR3 amino acids: CASSPVDAAAGELFF. The CDR3 DNA reads TGCGCCAGCAGCCCGGTGGATGCTGCGGCCGGGGAGCTGTTTTTT.